Listed here are 18 T cell receptor beta chains from one sample, sequenced in a study of blood T cell repertoires in COVID-19. Libraries were prepared by immunoSEQ multiplex PCR; TCRdb keeps only in-frame clonotypes and omits some of them. The data show almost 250,000 clones, 65% to 90% seen once. The sample was PBMCs or T cells enriched from blood (not recorded which). The receptors were gathered from a woman aged 45-60 years with acute COVID-19.

The rearrangement joins TRBV18 to TRBJ1-1; 7 bases are a match to TRBD1. The CDR3 is 16 residues long. Germline V gene data show CDR1 as KGHSH and CDR2 as LQKENI. Trimming cost V 9 bases and J 0 bases; bases outside gene matches: 13. The CDR3 coding sequence is TGTGCCAGTCCACCGCCGGGACAGAACATGAACACTGAAGCTTTCTTT. It translates to CASPPPGQNMNTEAFF.

This rearrangement joins TRBV7-2 to TRBJ1-5; D unclear. With 5 bases removed from V and 3 bases from J, the gap between germline ends came to 8 bases. Per germline, CDR1 SGHTA and CDR2 FQGNSA. The CDR3 is made up of 13 amino acids. CDR3 protein: CASSREVNQPQHF. The CDR3 DNA reads TGTGCCAGCAGCCGGGAGGTCAATCAGCCCCAGCATTTT.

This clone was counted many times. This chain joins TRBV19 and TRBJ2-2, with 8 bases matching TRBD2. The CDR3 length is 14 residues. After removal of 7 bases from V and 13 bases from J, the junction contained 14 bases not matched to a gene. Germline V CDR1 and CDR2: LNHDA, SQIVND (reference sequence). The chain's CDR3 is CASTRGGSGGSLFF. CDR3 nucleotide sequence: TGTGCCAGTACCAGAGGGGGATCGGGAGGGTCGCTGTTTTTT.

This clone was seen more than once but under ten times. The J gene is TRBJ1-5, the V gene TRBV6-1; 7 positions agree with TRBD1. Germline V CDR1 and CDR2: MNHNS, SASEGT. The CDR3 length is 15 residues. With V trimmed by 2 bases and J by 5 bases, 6 bases remained unmatched. The CDR3 sequence: CASSERQGGYQPQHF. Written as DNA, the CDR3 is TGTGCCAGCAGTGAAAGGCAGGGGGGATATCAGCCCCAGCATTTT.

The chain is built from TRBV19 and TRBJ1-5; D may be TRBD1 (5 bases). V dropped 7 bases and J dropped 0 bases, with 16 bases sitting between them. This CDR3 contains 16 residues. Germline-derived CDR1 and CDR2 are LNHDA and SQIVND (reference sequence). The CDR3 reads CASTDRPLLSNQPQHF. DNA for the CDR3: TGTGCCAGTACCGACAGACCTCTCCTTAGCAATCAGCCCCAGCATTTT. The entire variable domain, with the rest obtained from reference TRBV19 and TRBJ1-5, is as follows: DGGITQSPKYLFRKEGQNVTLSCEQNLNHDAMYWYRQDPGQGLRLIYYSQIVNDFQKGDIAEGYSVSREKKESFPLTVTSAQKNPTAFYLCASTDRPLLSNQPQHFGDGTRLSIL.

The genes are TRBV5-1 and TRBJ2-1; 7 bases agree with TRBD2. This CDR3 spans 15 amino acids. V was clipped by 4 bases and J by 4 bases; unmatched bases: 8. Germline V gene sequence: CDR1 SGHRS, CDR2 YFSETQ. This chain's CDR3 is CASSDYGGSYNEQFF. The CDR3 coding sequence is TGCGCCAGCAGCGACTACGGGGGGTCGTACAATGAGCAGTTCTTC.

The rearrangement uses TRBV7-8 and TRBJ2-3; 12 bases line up with TRBD2. J gave up 2 bases and V 5 bases, and 5 bases lay outside the gene matches. Germline V gene sequence: CDR1 SGHVS, CDR2 FQNEAQ. This CDR3 spans 16 amino acids. In DNA, the CDR3 is TGTGCCAGCAGCCTTAGGACTAGCGGGGCCACAGATACGCAGTATTTT. It codes for CASSLRTSGATDTQYF.

The chain combines TRBV25-1 with TRBJ2-1, with TRBD2 matching over 11 bases. This CDR3 is built from 13 residues. Germline trimming cut 6 bases from V and 9 bases from J; bases unmatched to any gene: 4. Germline assignment: CDR1 MGHDK and CDR2 SYGVNS. The CDR3 here is CASRTSGVTEQFF. The CDR3 nucleotides are TGTGCCAGCAGGACTAGCGGGGTGACTGAGCAGTTCTTC.

The rearrangement links TRBV12-5 to TRBJ2-1, with 8 bases fitting TRBD1. Losses at the gene ends were 1 base for V and 5 bases for J; bases not matched to a gene: 4. The CDR3 totals 15 residues. Germline values: CDR1 LGHNT, CDR2 FRNRAP. The CDR3 coding sequence is TGTGCTAGTGGTTTGGGACAGGGGTTGAACAATGAGCAGTTCTTC. As protein: CASGLGQGLNNEQFF.

The chain is built from TRBV4-3 and TRBJ2-3; 9 bases match TRBD1. Germline CDR1 LGHNA, CDR2 YSLEER. CDR3 length equals 16 residues. The trim removed 4 bases at V and 3 bases at J, leaving 8 bases unmatched. The CDR3 bases are TGCGCCAGCAGCCCTGGGACAGGGATATGGACAGATACGCAGTATTTT. The encoded protein is CASSPGTGIWTDTQYF.

V is TRBV18 and J is TRBJ2-7; TRBD1 agrees at 7 bases. Germline V gene lookup returns CDR1 KGHSH and CDR2 LQKENI. V dropped 3 bases and J dropped 4; count of bases not matched to a gene: 3. This CDR3 comprises 13 residues. This chain's CDR3 is CASSPQGQYEQYF. The CDR3 DNA is TGTGCCAGCTCACCGCAGGGACAGTACGAGCAGTACTTC.

The V gene is TRBV27, the J gene TRBJ2-2; D unresolved. CDR1 is MNHEY, CDR2 SMNVEV, per germline (reference sequence). The germline V and J ends were trimmed by 4 bases and 6 bases, with 9 bases remaining between them. The CDR3 is made up of 13 amino acids. The chain's CDR3 is CASSYPPAGELFF. The CDR3 bases are TGTGCCAGCAGTTATCCTCCGGCCGGGGAGCTGTTTTTT.

The CDR3 loop is CASSDSGGGANEQFF. The CDR3 coding sequence is TGTGCCAGCAGTGACTCAGGCGGGGGGGCCAATGAGCAGTTCTTC. The chain recombines TRBV6-4 with TRBJ2-1, with 9 bases identical to TRBD2. Per the germline V gene, CDR1 is MRHNA and CDR2 is SNTAGT. The length of the CDR3 is 15 residues. Trimming at V came to 0 bases and at J to 6 bases, leaving 3 bases not matched to a gene.

V is TRBV20-1 and J is TRBJ2-3; 10 bases align to TRBD2. The germline CDR1 and CDR2 sequences are DFQATT and SNEGSKA (reference sequence). With 5 bases clipped from V and 14 bases from J, the junction kept 4 bases outside the gene matches. The CDR3 has 10 residues. This CDR3 is CSAQAGGLYF. CDR3 nucleotide sequence: TGCAGTGCTCAAGCGGGGGGGCTGTATTTT.

The chain employs TRBV5-1 and TRBJ2-7; D unclear. This CDR3 region has 15 residues. In germline, CDR1 is SGHRS, CDR2 YFSETQ. V gave up 0 bases and J gave up 4 bases, with 14 bases separating them. CDR3 nucleotide sequence: TGCGCCAGCAGCTTGGGCCTAAACTCACGATACGAGCAGTACTTC. It translates to CASSLGLNSRYEQYF.

The V call is TRBV19, the J call TRBJ1-2; D possibly corresponds to TRBD1 (6 bases). The CDR3 has 14 amino acids. CDR1 and CDR2 from the germline V gene are LNHDA and SQIVND (reference sequence). V was shortened by 7 bases and J by 8 bases, with 20 bases between the two germline ends. In nucleotides, the CDR3 is TGTGCCAGTACCAGGGGTACGGCAGGGGACGGCTACACCTTC. This gives the protein CASTRGTAGDGYTF.

V usage is TRBV29-1 and J usage is TRBJ1-2; weak D call: TRBD1 (5 bases). Per germline, CDR1 SQVTM and CDR2 ANQGSEA. V lost 6 bases and J 1 base, leaving 15 bases between the germline ends. The CDR3 is 14 amino acids. The CDR3 coding sequence is TGCAGCGTCCGGAACCAGGGCAGTAACTATGGCTACACCTTC. Amino acid sequence: CSVRNQGSNYGYTF.

The CDR3 reads CAAAGTGGLAGNGYTF. Written as DNA, the CDR3 is TGTGCCGCCGCCGGGACAGGGGGCTTGGCGGGAAATGGCTACACCTTC. The gene calls are TRBV10-3 and TRBJ1-2; 12 bases line up with TRBD1. This CDR3 comprises 16 residues. V shed 11 bases and J 6 bases; nucleotides not matched to a gene: 16. Germline CDR1 is ENHRY and CDR2 is SYGVKD.